This T cell receptor beta chain originates from a study of OX40 agonist ivuxolimab in advanced cancers. The method was immunoSEQ multiplex PCR; TCRdb's version includes in-frame clones alone and lacks a portion of them. Of around 60,000 clones listed, 85% to 90% are singletons. V shed 3 bases, J shed 4 bases, and the junction held 8 bases outside the gene matches. Germline CDR1 and CDR2: LGHNA and YNFKEQ. The CDR3 is 15 residues long. This clone appeared a few times. Material: CD4+ or CD8+ T cells sorted from blood, obtained in a trial of the OX40 agonist ivuxolimab. The sequence derives from an adult with an advanced solid tumor such as melanoma, head and neck, liver or kidney cancer. J is TRBJ1-2 and V is TRBV4-2, with 7 bases fitting TRBD1. Written as DNA, the CDR3 is TGTGCCAGCAGCCAGGCTGACAGGGTCGGCTATGGCTACACCTTC. Translation: CASSQADRVGYGYTF.